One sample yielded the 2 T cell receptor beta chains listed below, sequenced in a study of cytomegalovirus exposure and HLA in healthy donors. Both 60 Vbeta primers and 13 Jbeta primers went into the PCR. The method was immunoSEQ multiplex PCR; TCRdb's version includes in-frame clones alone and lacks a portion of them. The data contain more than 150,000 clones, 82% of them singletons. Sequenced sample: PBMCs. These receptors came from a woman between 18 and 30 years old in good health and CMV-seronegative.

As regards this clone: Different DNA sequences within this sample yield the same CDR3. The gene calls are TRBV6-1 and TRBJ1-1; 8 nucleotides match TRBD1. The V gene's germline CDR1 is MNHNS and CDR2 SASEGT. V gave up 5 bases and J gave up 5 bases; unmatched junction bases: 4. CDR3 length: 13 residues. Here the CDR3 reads CASSPDRGTEAFF. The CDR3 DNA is TGTGCCAGCAGTCCAGACAGGGGTACTGAAGCTTTCTTT.

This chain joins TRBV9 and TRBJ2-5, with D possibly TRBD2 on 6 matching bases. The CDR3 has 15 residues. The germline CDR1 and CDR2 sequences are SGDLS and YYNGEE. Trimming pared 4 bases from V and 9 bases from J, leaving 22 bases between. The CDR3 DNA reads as TGTGCCAGCAGCCCGGCCGGGAGAGGTAGGGAGGCCCAGTACTTC. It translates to CASSPAGRGREAQYF.